Below, one T cell receptor (beta chain) is given with its context. Its antigen is currently unknown. The data originate from a study of siplizumab effects on memory and regulatory T cells. Study-wide findings and caveats: The study found that siplizumab significantly reduced alloreactive sequences traceable to unstimulated CD4+ memory cells. Apparently key alloresponse contributors, naive T cells also seemed more diverse than memory cells.

This table comes from immunoSEQ multiplex PCR, and its TCRdb copy is limited to in-frame clones, with some not included. Here the sample spans approximately 84,000 clones, 95% being singletons. Germline-derived CDR1 and CDR2 are LNHNV and YYDKDF (reference sequence). This CDR3 is built from 15 residues. Trimming shortened V by 0 bases and J by 4 bases, and 11 bases separated the two germline ends. The V gene is TRBV15, the J gene TRBJ2-3, with D perhaps given as TRBD1 or TRBD2 (5 bases each). The sequenced sample was CD8+ T cells sorted from blood. This TCR derives from a human donor in good health. CDR3 protein: CATSREGERPDTQYF. CDR3 nucleotide sequence: TGTGCCACCAGCAGAGAAGGGGAGAGGCCAGATACGCAGTATTTT.